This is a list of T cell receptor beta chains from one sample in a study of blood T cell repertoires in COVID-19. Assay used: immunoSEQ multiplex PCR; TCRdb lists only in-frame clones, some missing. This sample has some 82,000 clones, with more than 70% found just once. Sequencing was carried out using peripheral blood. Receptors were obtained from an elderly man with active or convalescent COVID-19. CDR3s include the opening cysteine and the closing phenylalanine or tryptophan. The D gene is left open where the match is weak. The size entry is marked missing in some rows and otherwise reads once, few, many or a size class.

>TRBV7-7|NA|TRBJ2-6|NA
CASSPLISGANVLTF
TGTGCTAGCAGCCCCCTTATTTCTGGGGCCAACGTCCTGACTTTC
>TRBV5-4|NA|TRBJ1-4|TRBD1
CASSDRGIKEKLFF
TGTGCCAGCAGCGACAGGGGTATAAAGGAAAAACTGTTTTTT
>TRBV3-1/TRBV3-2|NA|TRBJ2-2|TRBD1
CASSQGTGGYTGELFF
TGTGCCAGCAGCCAAGGGACAGGGGGTTATACCGGGGAGCTGTTTTTT
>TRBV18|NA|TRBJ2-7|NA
CASSDTGSHEQYF
TGTGCCAGCTCGGATACAGGGAGCCACGAGCAGTACTTC
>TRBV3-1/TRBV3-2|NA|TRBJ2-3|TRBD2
CASSQPGTSGASTDTQYF
TGTGCCAGCAGCCAACCAGGGACTAGCGGGGCAAGCACAGATACGCAGTATTTT
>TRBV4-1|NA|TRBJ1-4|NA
CASSQWTATNEKLFF
TGCGCCAGCAGCCAATGGACAGCAACTAATGAAAAACTGTTTTTT
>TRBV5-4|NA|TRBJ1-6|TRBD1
CASSLRQGDSPLHF
TGTGCCAGCAGCTTACGACAGGGGGATTCACCCCTCCACTTT
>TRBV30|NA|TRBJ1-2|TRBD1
CAWSVSDRVGYTF
TGTGCCTGGAGTGTTTCGGACAGGGTCGGCTACACCTTC
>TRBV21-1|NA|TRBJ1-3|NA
CASSKSPGGNTIYF
TGTGCCAGCAGCAAAAGCCCGGGGGGAAACACCATATATTTT
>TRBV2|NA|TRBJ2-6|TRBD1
CASSIRGQGANVLTF
TGTGCCAGCAGTATCAGGGGGCAAGGGGCCAACGTCCTGACTTTC
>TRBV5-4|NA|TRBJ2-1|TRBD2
CASSLAPSGSYNEQFF
TGTGCCAGCAGCTTGGCCCCTAGCGGGTCCTACAATGAGCAGTTCTTC
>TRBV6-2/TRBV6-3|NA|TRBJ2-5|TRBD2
CASSYGGEETQYF
TGTGCCAGCAGTTACGGGGGGGAAGAGACCCAGTACTTC
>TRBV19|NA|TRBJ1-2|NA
CASSIDLRTAYGYTF
TGTGCCAGTAGTATAGATCTAAGGACAGCCTATGGCTACACCTTC
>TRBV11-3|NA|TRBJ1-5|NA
CASSLALTDSNQPQHF
TGTGCCAGCAGCTTAGCCCTGACAGATAGTAATCAGCCCCAGCATTTT
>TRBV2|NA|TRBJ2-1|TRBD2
CASSEDGSWAGGRNNEQFF
TGTGCCAGCAGTGAAGACGGATCATGGGCGGGGGGTCGGAACAATGAGCAGTTCTTC
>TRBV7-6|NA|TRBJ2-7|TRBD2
CASSLGLAGGPNEQYF
TGTGCCAGCAGCTTAGGTCTAGCGGGAGGGCCAAACGAGCAGTACTTC
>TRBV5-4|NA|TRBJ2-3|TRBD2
CASSAGGGETDTQYF
TGTGCCAGCAGCGCGGGTGGGGGGGAAACAGATACGCAGTATTTT
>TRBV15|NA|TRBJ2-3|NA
CATSRDSGTRTDTQYF
TGTGCCACCAGCAGAGATTCGGGTACCCGCACAGATACGCAGTATTTT
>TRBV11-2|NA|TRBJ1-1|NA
CASSLPGYTEAFF
TGTGCCAGCAGCTTACCAGGATACACTGAAGCTTTCTTT
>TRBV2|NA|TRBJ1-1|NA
CASSEVRGLEAFF
TGTGCCAGCAGTGAGGTCAGGGGCCTCGAAGCTTTCTTT
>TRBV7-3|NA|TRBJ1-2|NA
CASSLRAGWGYTF
TGTGCCAGCAGCTTAAGAGCAGGGTGGGGCTACACCTTC
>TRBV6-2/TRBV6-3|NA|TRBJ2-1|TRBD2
CASSYSLRGNQNTNNEQFF
TGTGCCAGCAGTTACTCATTGCGGGGGAACCAAAACACCAACAATGAGCAGTTCTTC
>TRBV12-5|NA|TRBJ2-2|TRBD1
CASGLATGGTGELFF
TGTGCTAGTGGTTTGGCGACAGGGGGCACCGGGGAGCTGTTTTTT
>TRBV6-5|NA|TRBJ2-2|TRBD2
CASTQAGDTGELFF
TGTGCCAGCACCCAGGCGGGGGACACCGGGGAGCTGTTTTTT
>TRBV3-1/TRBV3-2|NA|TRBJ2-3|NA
CASSQAEADTQYF
TGTGCCAGCAGCCAAGCCGAGGCAGATACGCAGTATTTT
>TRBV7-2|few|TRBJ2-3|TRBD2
CASSSGLAGGLTQYF
TGTGCCAGCAGCTCGGGACTAGCGGGAGGGCTTACTCAGTATTTT
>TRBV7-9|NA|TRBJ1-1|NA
CASRDSLNTEAFF
TGTGCCAGCAGGGACAGCTTGAACACTGAAGCTTTCTTT
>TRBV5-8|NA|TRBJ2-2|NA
CASSLAANTGELFF
TGTGCCAGCAGCTTGGCGGCGAACACCGGGGAGCTGTTTTTT
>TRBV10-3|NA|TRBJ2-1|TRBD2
CAIGLALNFNEQFF
TGTGCCATAGGACTAGCGCTTAACTTCAATGAGCAGTTCTTC
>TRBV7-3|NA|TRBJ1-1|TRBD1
CASSLTSDRFTEAFF
TGTGCCAGCAGCCTCACTTCGGACAGGTTCACTGAAGCTTTCTTT
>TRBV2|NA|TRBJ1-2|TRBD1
CASGDRIGVNYGYTF
TGTGCCAGCGGGGACAGAATTGGAGTTAACTATGGCTACACCTTC
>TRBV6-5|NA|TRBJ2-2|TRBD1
CASRPQGKGGELFF
TGTGCCAGCAGGCCACAGGGGAAGGGCGGGGAGCTGTTTTTT
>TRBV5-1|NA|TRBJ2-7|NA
CASRSGYEQYF
TGCGCCAGCCGGTCGGGTTACGAGCAGTACTTC
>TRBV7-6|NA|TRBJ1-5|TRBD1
CASSFLQGANQPQHF
TGTGCCAGCAGCTTTTTGCAGGGGGCGAATCAGCCCCAGCATTTT
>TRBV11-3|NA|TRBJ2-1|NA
CASSPGNRPRGYNEQFF
TGTGCCAGCAGCCCAGGCAACCGGCCGCGGGGTTACAATGAGCAGTTCTTC
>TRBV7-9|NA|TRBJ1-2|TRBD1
CASSLRDSYYGYTF
TGTGCCAGCAGCTTAAGGGACAGCTACTATGGCTACACCTTC
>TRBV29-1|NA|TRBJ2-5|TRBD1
CSGGQGSGGTQYF
TGCAGCGGGGGACAGGGCTCGGGTGGGACCCAGTACTTC
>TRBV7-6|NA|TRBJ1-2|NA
CASSIGQGPDYGYTF
TGTGCCAGCAGCATAGGGCAGGGGCCGGACTATGGCTACACCTTC
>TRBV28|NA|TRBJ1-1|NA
CASSLFQAGVGGYTEAFF
TGTGCCAGCAGTTTGTTCCAGGCGGGAGTAGGGGGTTACACTGAAGCTTTCTTT
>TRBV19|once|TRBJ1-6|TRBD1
CASSMALSRDSVRRSPLHF
TGTGCCAGTAGTATGGCGTTGTCTCGGGACAGTGTTCGGCGGTCACCCCTCCACTTT
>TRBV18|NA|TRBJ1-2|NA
CASSPQKNYGYTF
TGTGCCAGCTCACCTCAGAAAAACTATGGCTACACCTTC
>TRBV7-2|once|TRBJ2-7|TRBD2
CASSLSSGLGTSEQYF
TGTGCCAGCAGCTTATCGTCGGGACTAGGAACGAGCGAGCAGTACTTC
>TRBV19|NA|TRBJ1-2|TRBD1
CASSFPGPGQLNYGYTF
TGTGCCAGTAGTTTCCCAGGTCCGGGACAGCTAAACTATGGCTACACCTTC
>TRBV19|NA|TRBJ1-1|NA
CASSMREGEAFF
TGTGCCAGTAGTATGAGGGAGGGTGAAGCTTTCTTT
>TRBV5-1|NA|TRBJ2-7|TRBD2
CASSLVASGTYEQYF
TGCGCCAGCAGCTTGGTAGCTAGCGGGACCTACGAGCAGTACTTC
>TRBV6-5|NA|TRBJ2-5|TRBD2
CASSLGLAAETQYF
TGTGCCAGCAGCCTGGGACTAGCTGCTGAGACCCAGTACTTC
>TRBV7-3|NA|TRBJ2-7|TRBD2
CASSLNPGTSGAYEQYF
TGTGCCAGCAGCTTAAACCCTGGGACTAGCGGGGCCTACGAGCAGTACTTC
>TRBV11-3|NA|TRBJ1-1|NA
CASSGYRETEAFF
TGTGCCAGCAGTGGGTACAGGGAGACTGAAGCTTTCTTT
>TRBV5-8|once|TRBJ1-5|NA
CASSLLRGSGQPQHF
TGTGCCAGCAGCTTACTCAGGGGCTCGGGTCAGCCCCAGCATTTT
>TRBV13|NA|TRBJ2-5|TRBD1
CASSPHLGQGQYF
TGTGCCAGCAGCCCTCACCTCGGACAGGGCCAGTACTTC
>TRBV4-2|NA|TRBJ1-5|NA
CASSQDPPGRWGNQPQHF
TGTGCCAGCAGCCAAGATCCCCCGGGAAGGTGGGGCAATCAGCCCCAGCATTTT
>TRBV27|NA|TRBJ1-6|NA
CASSSPDRSSYNSPLHF
TGTGCCAGCAGTTCACCAGACAGGAGCTCCTATAATTCACCCCTCCACTTT
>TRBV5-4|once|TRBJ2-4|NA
CASSLALYGVTTKNIQYF
TGTGCCAGCAGCTTGGCCCTGTACGGGGTCACGACCAAAAACATTCAGTACTTC
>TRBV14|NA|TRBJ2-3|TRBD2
CASSRSTSGSEKYF
TGTGCCAGCAGCCGATCGACTAGCGGGTCGGAGAAGTATTTT